This TCR beta chain comes out of a study of control samples from healthy donors and cancer patients. Trimming stripped 4 bases from V and 1 base from J, with 7 bases between. This CDR3 has 13 amino acids. Germline CDR1 and CDR2: SSHAT and FNYEAQ (reference sequence). This table comes from immunoSEQ multiplex PCR, and its TCRdb copy is limited to in-frame clones, with some not included. The table lists about 120,000 clones, around nine tenths of them singletons. This TCR derives from a woman in her seventies in good health. Sequenced sample: blood. V and J are TRBV7-7 and TRBJ2-5; no firm D call. The CDR3 DNA is TGTGCCAGCAGCTGGACCGGCCAAGAGACCCAGTACTTC. It is translated as CASSWTGQETQYF.